This is a list of T cell receptor beta chains from one sample in a study of shared clonotypes between healthy human individuals. Using immunoSEQ multiplex PCR, the repertoire was profiled, and TCRdb retains in-frame clones only, with some absent. The sample lists 490,000 or so clones, 70% to 85% occurring once. Sequencing was performed on PBMCs. The receptor set was obtained from a woman aged 40-49 years in good health. Some clones in this sample may be carry-over from other donors' samples. Both conserved end residues are trimmed from each CDR3. The D gene is left open where the match is weak.

>TRBJ1-2|.|TRBV28
ASSQVRLYGYT
>TRBJ2-3|.|TRBV29-1
SVLLVDTQY
>TRBJ2-3|.|TRBV7-2
ASSLSAGTDTQY
>TRBJ2-7|TRBD1|TRBV18
ASSRPGQDFLKQY
>TRBJ2-2|.|TRBV7-3
ASSIANTGELF
>TRBJ2-6|.|TRBV2
ASSLEGAVGANVLT
>TRBJ2-7|TRBD1|TRBV5-1
ASSLDGTGVNEQY
>TRBJ2-1|.|TRBV4-3
ASSQEGSYNEQF
>TRBJ2-3|.|TRBV5-1
ASSLGQPRTDTQY
>TRBJ1-2|.|TRBV19
ASSIIRRNYGYT
>TRBJ2-3|.|TRBV6-5
ASSYSATSTDTQY
>TRBJ2-7|.|TRBV27
ASSSSASSLRGDREQY
>TRBJ2-2|.|TRBV11-2
ASSLFPGELF
>TRBJ2-4|TRBD2|TRBV27
ASSTDQEAGLAKNIQY
>TRBJ2-7|TRBD1|TRBV2
ASSVGTGVYEQY
>TRBJ1-1|.|TRBV19
ASSVRWGDAGTEAF
>TRBJ2-3|.|TRBV4-3
ASSQGWGASTDTQY
>TRBJ2-1|.|TRBV29-1
SAYTGYNEQF
>TRBJ2-2|TRBD1|TRBV19
ATLPPPGTGSNTGELF
>TRBJ2-1|.|TRBV9
ASSVGGDSYNEQF
>TRBJ2-7|TRBD2|TRBV11-2
ASSGLAGGPQNEQY
>TRBJ2-5|TRBD2|TRBV28
ASRGTSGTLGVTQY
>TRBJ1-4|.|TRBV7-9
ASSPKGHATNEKLF
>TRBJ1-1|.|TRBV28
ASRSGGGGHTEAF
>TRBJ1-1|.|TRBV21-1
ASSKGRGGTEAPEAF
>.|TRBD2|TRBV13
ASSPRLAGELEQY
>TRBJ1-3|TRBD1|TRBV19
ASSTTRDSVTDTIY
>TRBJ1-2|.|TRBV2
ASSDSGYRGYT
>TRBJ2-7|.|TRBV29-1
SAQGSGSYEQY
>TRBJ2-7|.|TRBV28
ASSLGDRRSKSYEQY
>TRBJ2-1|TRBD1|TRBV18
ASSLGQGAYNEQF
>TRBJ2-1|TRBD2|TRBV10-3
AIRLAGLSYNEQF
>TRBJ2-7|.|TRBV27
ASSLSRYEQY
>TRBJ1-1|.|TRBV30
ASRIGRTEAF
>TRBJ2-7|.|TRBV29-1
SARTENSYEQY
>TRBJ2-1|.|TRBV27
ASSLGRPYNEQF
>TRBJ1-1|.|TRBV20-1
SASLNTEAF
>TRBJ1-2|.|TRBV10-3
AIMDGFGYT
>TRBJ2-3|.|TRBV30
ARGSSTFTDTQY
>TRBJ1-1|TRBD1|TRBV5-1
ASSLVQGADTEAF
>TRBJ1-2|.|TRBV30
AWSVRSGYT
>TRBJ2-1|.|TRBV11-2
ASSLDSGVYNEQF
>TRBJ1-3|.|TRBV7-9
AHRGESSGNTIY
>TRBJ2-7|.|TRBV5-5
ASSLGPDSSYEQY
>TRBJ2-5|TRBD1|TRBV10-1
ASSAGTGQYQETQY
>TRBJ2-1|.|TRBV30
AWFPPGGARGLQF
>TRBJ1-1|.|TRBV29-1
SVRGTSNTEAF
>TRBJ2-3|.|TRBV28
ASSPPSVGVSSTDTQY
>TRBJ1-2|.|TRBV7-2
ASSVQTGSPNGYT
>TRBJ2-1|TRBD2|TRBV10-3
AISGSSGTVNEQF